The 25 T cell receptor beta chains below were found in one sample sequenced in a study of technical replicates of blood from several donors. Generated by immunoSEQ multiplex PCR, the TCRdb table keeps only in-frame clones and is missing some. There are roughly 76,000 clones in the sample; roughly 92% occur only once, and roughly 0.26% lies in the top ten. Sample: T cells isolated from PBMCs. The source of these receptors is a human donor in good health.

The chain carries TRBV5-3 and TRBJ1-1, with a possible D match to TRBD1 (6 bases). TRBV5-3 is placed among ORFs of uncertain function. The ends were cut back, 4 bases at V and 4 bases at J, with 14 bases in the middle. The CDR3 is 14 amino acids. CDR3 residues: CARSPQGRTTEAFF. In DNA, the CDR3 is TGTGCCAGAAGCCCACAGGGACGGACCACTGAAGCTTTCTTT.

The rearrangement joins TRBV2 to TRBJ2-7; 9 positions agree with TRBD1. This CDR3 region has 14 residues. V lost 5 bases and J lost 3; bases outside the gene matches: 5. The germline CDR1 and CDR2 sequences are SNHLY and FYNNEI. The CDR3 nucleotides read TGTGCCAGCAGTCAACAGGGGGCCGGCTACGAGCAGTACTTC. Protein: CASSQQGAGYEQYF.

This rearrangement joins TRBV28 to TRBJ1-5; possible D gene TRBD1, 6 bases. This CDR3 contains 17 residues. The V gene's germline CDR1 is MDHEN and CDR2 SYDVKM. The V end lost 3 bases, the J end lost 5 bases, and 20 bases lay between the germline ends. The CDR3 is CASSLGIPGQFYQPQHF. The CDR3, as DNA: TGTGCCAGCAGTTTGGGGATCCCCGGACAGTTTTATCAGCCCCAGCATTTT.

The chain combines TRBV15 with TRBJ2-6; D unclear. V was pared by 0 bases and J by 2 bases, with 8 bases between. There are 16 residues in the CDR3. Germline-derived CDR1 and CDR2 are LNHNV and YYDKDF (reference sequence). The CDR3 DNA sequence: TGTGCCACCAGCAGAGATGAGGCGGCTGGGGCCAACGTCCTGACTTTC. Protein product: CATSRDEAAGANVLTF. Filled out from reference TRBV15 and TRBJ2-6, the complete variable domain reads DAMVIQNPRYQVTQFGKPVTLSCSQTLNHNVMYWYQQKSSQAPKLLFHYYDKDFNNEADTPDNFQSRRPNTSFCFLDIRSPGLGDTAMYLCATSRDEAAGANVLTFGAGSRLTVL.

Written as DNA, the CDR3 is TGTGCCAGCAGTCCCGAGGAGGGCGGTGAGACCCAGTACTTC. Residues: CASSPEEGGETQYF. The V call is TRBV27, the J call TRBJ2-5; TRBD2 might be the D (6 bases). V was clipped by 5 bases and J by 5 bases, with 15 bases between them. The germline gives CDR1 MNHEY, CDR2 SMNVEV (reference sequence). CDR3 length: 14 amino acids.

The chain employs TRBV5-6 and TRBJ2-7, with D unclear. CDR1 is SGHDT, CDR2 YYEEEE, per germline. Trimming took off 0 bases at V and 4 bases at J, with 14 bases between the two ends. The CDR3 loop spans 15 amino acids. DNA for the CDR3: TGTGCCAGCAGCTTGGTAGGAAACAGAAATTACGAGCAGTACTTC. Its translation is CASSLVGNRNYEQYF.

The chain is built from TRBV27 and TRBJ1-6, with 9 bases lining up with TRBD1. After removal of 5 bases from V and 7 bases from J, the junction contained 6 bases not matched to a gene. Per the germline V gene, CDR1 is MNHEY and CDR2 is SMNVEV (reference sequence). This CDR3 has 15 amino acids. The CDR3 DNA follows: TGTGCCAGCAGTATAACCGGGACAGGGAATTCACCCCTCCACTTT. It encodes CASSITGTGNSPLHF.

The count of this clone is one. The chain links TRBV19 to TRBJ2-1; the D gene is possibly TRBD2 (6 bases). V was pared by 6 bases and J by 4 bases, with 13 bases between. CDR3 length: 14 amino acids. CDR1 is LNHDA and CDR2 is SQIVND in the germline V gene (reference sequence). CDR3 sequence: CASRGGVGYNEQFF. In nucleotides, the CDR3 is TGTGCCAGTAGGGGGGGAGTAGGGTACAATGAGCAGTTCTTC.

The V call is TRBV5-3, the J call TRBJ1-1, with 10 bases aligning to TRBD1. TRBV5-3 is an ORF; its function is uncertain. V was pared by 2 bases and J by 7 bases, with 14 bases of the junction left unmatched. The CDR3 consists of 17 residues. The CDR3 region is CARSFPTLTGGDLEAFF. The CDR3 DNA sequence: TGTGCCAGAAGCTTTCCGACACTGACAGGGGGCGACCTTGAAGCTTTCTTT.

The CDR3 region has the DNA TGTGCCAGCAGTTGGAAGGGGACTAGCGAGCAGTACTTC. This translates into CASSWKGTSEQYF. The chain uses TRBV27 and TRBJ2-7, with TRBD2 matching over 8 bases. From germline, CDR1 is MNHEY and CDR2 SMNVEV (reference sequence). With 4 bases clipped from V and 6 bases from J, the junction kept 5 bases outside the gene matches. CDR3 length: 13 residues.

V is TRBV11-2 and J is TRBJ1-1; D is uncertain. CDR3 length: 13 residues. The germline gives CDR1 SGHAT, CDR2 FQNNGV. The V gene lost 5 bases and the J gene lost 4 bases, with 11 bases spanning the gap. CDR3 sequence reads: CASSPGIFTEAFF. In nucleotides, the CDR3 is TGTGCCAGCAGCCCCGGGATTTTCACTGAAGCTTTCTTT.

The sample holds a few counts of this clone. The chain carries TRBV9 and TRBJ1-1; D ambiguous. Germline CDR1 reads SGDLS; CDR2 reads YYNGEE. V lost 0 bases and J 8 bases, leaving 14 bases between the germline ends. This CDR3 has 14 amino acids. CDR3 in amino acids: CASSVGEGSTEAFF. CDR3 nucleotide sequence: TGTGCCAGCAGCGTAGGGGAGGGCTCGACCGAAGCTTTCTTT.

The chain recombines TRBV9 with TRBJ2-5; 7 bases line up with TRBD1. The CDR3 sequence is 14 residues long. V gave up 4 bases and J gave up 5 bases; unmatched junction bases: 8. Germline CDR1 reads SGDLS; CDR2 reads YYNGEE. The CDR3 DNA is TGTGCCAGCAGCCCAAAAGGACAGGAGGAGACCCAGTACTTC. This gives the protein CASSPKGQEETQYF.

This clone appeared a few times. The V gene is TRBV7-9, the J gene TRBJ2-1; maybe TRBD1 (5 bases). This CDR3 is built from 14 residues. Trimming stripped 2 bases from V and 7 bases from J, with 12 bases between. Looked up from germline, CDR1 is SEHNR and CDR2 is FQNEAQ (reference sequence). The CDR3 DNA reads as TGTGCCAGCAGCTTAAATTCAGGGATAAATGAGCAGTTCTTC. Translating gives CASSLNSGINEQFF.

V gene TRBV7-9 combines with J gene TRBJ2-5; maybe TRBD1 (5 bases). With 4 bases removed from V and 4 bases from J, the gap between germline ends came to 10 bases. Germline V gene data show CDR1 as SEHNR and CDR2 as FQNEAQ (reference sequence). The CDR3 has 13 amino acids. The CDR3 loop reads CASSSRVAETQYF. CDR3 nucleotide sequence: TGTGCCAGCAGCTCCAGGGTAGCAGAGACCCAGTACTTC. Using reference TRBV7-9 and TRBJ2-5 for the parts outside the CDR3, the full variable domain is DTGVSQNPRHKITKRGQNVTFRCDPISEHNRLYWYRQTLGQGPEFLTYFQNEAQLEKSRLLSDRFSAERPKGSFSTLEIQRTEQGDSAMYLCASSSRVAETQYFGPGTRLLVL.

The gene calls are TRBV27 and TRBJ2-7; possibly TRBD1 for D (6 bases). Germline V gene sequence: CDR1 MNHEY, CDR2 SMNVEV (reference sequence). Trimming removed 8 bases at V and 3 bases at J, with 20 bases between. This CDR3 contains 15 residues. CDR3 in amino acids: CASGPDRPLRYEQYF. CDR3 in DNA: TGTGCCAGCGGACCTGACAGGCCACTACGCTACGAGCAGTACTTC.

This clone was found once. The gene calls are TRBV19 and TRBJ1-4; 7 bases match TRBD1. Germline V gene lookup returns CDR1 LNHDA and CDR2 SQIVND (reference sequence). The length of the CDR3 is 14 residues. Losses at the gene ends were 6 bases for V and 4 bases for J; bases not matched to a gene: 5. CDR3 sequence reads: CASRSTGRNEKLFF. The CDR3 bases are TGTGCCAGTAGATCGACAGGGCGTAATGAAAAACTGTTTTTT.

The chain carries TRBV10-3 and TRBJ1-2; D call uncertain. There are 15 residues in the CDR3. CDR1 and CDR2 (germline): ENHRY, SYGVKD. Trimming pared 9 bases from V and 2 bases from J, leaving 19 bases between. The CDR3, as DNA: TGTGCCATGCATCCAGGTCCAAACACCAACTATGGCTACACCTTC. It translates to CAMHPGPNTNYGYTF.

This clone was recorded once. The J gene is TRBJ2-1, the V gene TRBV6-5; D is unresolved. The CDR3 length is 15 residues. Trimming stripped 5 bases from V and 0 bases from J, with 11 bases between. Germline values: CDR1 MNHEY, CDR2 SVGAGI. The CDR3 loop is CASSTRLSSYNEQFF. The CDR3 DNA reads TGTGCCAGCAGTACCCGACTCAGCTCCTACAATGAGCAGTTCTTC.

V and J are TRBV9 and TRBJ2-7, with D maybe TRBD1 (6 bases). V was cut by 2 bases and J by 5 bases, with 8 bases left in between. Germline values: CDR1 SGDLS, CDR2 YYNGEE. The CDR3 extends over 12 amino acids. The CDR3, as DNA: TGTGCCAGCAGCGTGGGACACGACGAGCAGTACTTC. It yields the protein CASSVGHDEQYF.

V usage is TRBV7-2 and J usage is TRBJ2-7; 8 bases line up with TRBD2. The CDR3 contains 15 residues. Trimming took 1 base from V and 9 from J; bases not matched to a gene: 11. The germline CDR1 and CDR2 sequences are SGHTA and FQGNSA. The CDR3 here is CASSLGPGGAPPQYF. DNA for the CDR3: TGTGCCAGCAGCTTAGGGCCCGGGGGGGCTCCCCCGCAGTACTTC. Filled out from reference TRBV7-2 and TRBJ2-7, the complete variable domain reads GAGVSQSPSNKVTEKGKDVELRCDPISGHTALYWYRQSLGQGLEFLIYFQGNSAPDKSGLPSDRFSAERTGGSVSTLTIQRTQQEDSAVYLCASSLGPGGAPPQYFGPGTRLTVT.

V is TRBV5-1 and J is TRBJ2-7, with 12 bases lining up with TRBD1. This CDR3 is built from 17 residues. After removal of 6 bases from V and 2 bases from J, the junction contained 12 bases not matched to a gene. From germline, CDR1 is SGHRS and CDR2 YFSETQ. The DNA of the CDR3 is TGCGCCAGCAACCCGGGACAGGGGGCTGGTGGGGCCTACGAGCAGTACTTC. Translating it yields CASNPGQGAGGAYEQYF.

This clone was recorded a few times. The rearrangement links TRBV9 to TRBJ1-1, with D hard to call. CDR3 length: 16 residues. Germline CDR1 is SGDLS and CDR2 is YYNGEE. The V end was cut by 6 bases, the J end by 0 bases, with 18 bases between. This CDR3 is CASNKPREGVNTEAFF. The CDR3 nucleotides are TGTGCCAGCAACAAACCCCGGGAGGGTGTGAACACTGAAGCTTTCTTT.

The CDR3 loop is CASSLFGLAGFVGEQFF. The CDR3 DNA reads TGTGCCAGCAGTTTATTCGGACTAGCGGGATTCGTCGGTGAGCAGTTCTTC. The V call is TRBV27, the J call TRBJ2-1; TRBD2 aligns across 12 bases. Germline CDR1 MNHEY, CDR2 SMNVEV (reference sequence). V was pared by 1 base and J by 9 bases, with 10 bases of the junction left unmatched. This CDR3 has 17 residues.

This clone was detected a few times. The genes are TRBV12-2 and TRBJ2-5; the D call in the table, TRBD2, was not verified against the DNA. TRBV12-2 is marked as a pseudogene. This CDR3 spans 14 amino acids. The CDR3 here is CASRQRDDQETQYF. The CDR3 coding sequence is TGTGCAAGTCGCCAGCGGGACGATCAAGAGACCCAGTACTTC.